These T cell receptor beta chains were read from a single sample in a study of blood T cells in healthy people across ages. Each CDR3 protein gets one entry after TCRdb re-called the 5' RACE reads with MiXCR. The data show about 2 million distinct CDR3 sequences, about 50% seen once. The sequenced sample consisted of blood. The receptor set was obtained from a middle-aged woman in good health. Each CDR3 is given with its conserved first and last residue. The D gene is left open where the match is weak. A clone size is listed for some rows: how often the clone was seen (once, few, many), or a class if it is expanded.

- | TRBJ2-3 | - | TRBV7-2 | TGTGCCAGCAGTCCCCGCCCGGGTAGGGGAGATACGCAGTATTTT | CASSPRPGRGDTQYF
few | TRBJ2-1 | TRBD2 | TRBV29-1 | TGCAGCTCAGCCGGGGGCGGGGGGCGTCCGAATGAGCAGTTCTTC | CSSAGGGGRPNEQFF
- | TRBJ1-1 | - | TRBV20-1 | TGCAGTGCTAGAGAAGGAGGAGATAGCGGCGAAGCTTTCTTT | CSAREGGDSGEAFF
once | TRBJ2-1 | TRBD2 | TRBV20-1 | TGCAGTGCTGGAGCGGGGGCCCTTTACAATGAGCAGTTCTTC | CSAGAGALYNEQFF
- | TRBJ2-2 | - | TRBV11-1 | TGTGCCAGCAGCTTGGGTACCACCGGGGAGCTGTTTTTT | CASSLGTTGELFF
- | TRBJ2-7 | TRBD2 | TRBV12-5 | TGTGCTAGTGGATTGGATACTAGCGGGGGCCCCTACGAGCAGTACTTC | CASGLDTSGGPYEQYF
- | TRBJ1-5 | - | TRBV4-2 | TGTGCCAGCAGCCCTAGGTGGGGGGCCTCGGGCAATCAGCCCCAGCATTTT | CASSPRWGASGNQPQHF
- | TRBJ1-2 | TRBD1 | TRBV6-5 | TGTGCCAGCAAAGGGGGCGACTATGGCTACACCTTC | CASKGGDYGYTF
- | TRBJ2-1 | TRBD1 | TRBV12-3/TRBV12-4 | TGTGCCAGCACCGGGGACAGGGGAAGCTCCTACAATGAGCAGTTCTTC | CASTGDRGSSYNEQFF
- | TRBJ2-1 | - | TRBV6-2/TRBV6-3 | TGTGCCAGCAGTATAACAGACACCTACAATGAGCAGTTCTTC | CASSITDTYNEQFF
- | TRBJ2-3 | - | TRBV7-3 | TGTGCCAGCAGCTTAACAGTTGGCGTCACAGATACGCAGTATTTT | CASSLTVGVTDTQYF
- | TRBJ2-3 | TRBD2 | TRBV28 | TGTGCCAGCAGTTTAGTCTTTGGCGGGGGGCCGTCGGATACGCAGTATTTT | CASSLVFGGGPSDTQYF
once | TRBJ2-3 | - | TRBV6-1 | TGTGCCAGCAGTGAAGCCCCTTCTCCGTACGAAGATACGCAGTATTTT | CASSEAPSPYEDTQYF
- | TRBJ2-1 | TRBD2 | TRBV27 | TGTGCCAGCAGTTTATGCAGCGGGGTATACAATGAGCAGTTCTTC | CASSLCSGVYNEQFF
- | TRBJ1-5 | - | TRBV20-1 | TGCAGTGCTAGAGATGGACAGCCTTATAGCAATCAGCCCCAGCATTTT | CSARDGQPYSNQPQHF
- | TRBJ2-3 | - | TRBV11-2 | TGTGCCAGCAGCCCTACGACACTGTCTAGCACAGATACGCAGTATTTT | CASSPTTLSSTDTQYF
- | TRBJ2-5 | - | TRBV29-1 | TGCAGCGTTGAGCGGGACAGACAAGAGACCCAGTACTTC | CSVERDRQETQYF
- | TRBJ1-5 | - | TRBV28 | TGTGCCAGCAGTTTTCGGTCTCAGGGCAATCAGCCCCAGCATTTT | CASSFRSQGNQPQHF
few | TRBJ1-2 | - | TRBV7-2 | TGTGCCAGCAGCCGTGACCGAACCTATGGCTACACCTTC | CASSRDRTYGYTF
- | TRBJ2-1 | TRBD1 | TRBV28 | TGTGCCAGCAGTTCGGGACAGGGGGCGCGAGGAGAGCAGTTCTTC | CASSSGQGARGEQFF
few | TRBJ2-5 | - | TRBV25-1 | TGTGCCAGCAGTGAATTCGGACGGGGGGAGACCCAGTACTTC | CASSEFGRGETQYF
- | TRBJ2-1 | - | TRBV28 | TGTGCCAGCAGTTTATTGGGGGGGGGCCCCTCCTACAATGAGCAGTTCTTC | CASSLLGGGPSYNEQFF
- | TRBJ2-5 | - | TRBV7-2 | TGTGCCAGCAGCTCTGGACCCCTAGAGGCCCAGTACTTC | CASSSGPLEAQYF
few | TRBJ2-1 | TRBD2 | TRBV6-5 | TGTGCCAGCAGTTCCTCCTATAGCGGGGGGCGGAATGAGCAGTTCTTC | CASSSSYSGGRNEQFF
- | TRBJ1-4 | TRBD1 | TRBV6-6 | TGTGCCAGCAGTTATACAGGGGCGGGACCTAATGAAAAACTGTTTTTT | CASSYTGAGPNEKLFF
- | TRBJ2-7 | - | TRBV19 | TGTGCCAGTAGGAGGACAGCTACTACCCCCTACGAGCAGTACTTC | CASRRTATTPYEQYF
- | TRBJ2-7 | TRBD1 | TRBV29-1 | TGCAGCGCCATTCTTTGGGGACAGGGAAACGAGCAGTACTTC | CSAILWGQGNEQYF
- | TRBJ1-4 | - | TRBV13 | TGTGCCAGCAGCTTAAGGGTGGCAACTAATGAAAAACTGTTTTTT | CASSLRVATNEKLFF
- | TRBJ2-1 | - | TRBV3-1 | TGTGCCAGCAGCCAAGACGTGGGGGGTTCAGACAATGAGCAGTTCTTC | CASSQDVGGSDNEQFF
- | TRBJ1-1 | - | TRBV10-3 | TGTGCCATCAGTGAGTCTCCCTGGCGAGACGCGAATGAAGCTTTCTTT | CAISESPWRDANEAFF
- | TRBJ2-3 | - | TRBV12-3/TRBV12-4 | TGTGCCACCGAGGGATCCGGGACCACAGATACGCAGTATTTT | CATEGSGTTDTQYF
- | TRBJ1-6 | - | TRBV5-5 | TGTGCCAGCAGCTTGGGTGGGGCAGAGTCACCCCTCCACTTT | CASSLGGAESPLHF
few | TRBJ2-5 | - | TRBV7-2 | TGTGCCAGCAGCTTAGAAGGACGTCCGGAGACCCAGTACTTC | CASSLEGRPETQYF
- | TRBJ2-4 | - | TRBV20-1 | TGCAGTGCAAGCGGGGACAACAAAAACATTCAGTACTTC | CSASGDNKNIQYF
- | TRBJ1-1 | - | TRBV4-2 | TGTGCCAGCAGCTTAAGATGGGAGGACACTGAAGCTTTCTTT | CASSLRWEDTEAFF
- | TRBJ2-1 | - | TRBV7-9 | TGTACCAGCAGCTTAGGGCAGGGCGTCGATGAGCAGTTCTTC | CTSSLGQGVDEQFF
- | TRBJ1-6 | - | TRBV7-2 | TGTGCCAGCAGCATTTTGGGGGCAGGCCGTACACCCCTCCACTTT | CASSILGAGRTPLHF
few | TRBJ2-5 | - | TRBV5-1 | TGCGCCAGCAGATCTGGACAGATCCAAGAGACCCAGTACTTC | CASRSGQIQETQYF
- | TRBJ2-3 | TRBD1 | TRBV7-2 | TGTGCCAGCAGTCCCGCCCCGACAGGGGGTGACACAGATACGCAGTATTTT | CASSPAPTGGDTDTQYF
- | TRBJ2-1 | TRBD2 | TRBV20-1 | TGCAGTGCTAGAGGGGGTACTAGCGGGGGGACCTCCTACAATGAGCAGTTCTTC | CSARGGTSGGTSYNEQFF
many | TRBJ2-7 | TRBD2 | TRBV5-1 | TGCGCCAGCAGCTCGGGACTAGCCGCCTCCTACGAGCAGTACTTC | CASSSGLAASYEQYF
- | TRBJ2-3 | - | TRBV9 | TGTGCCAGCAGCGGTGCTGGGTTGTCTGCAGATACGCAGTATTTT | CASSGAGLSADTQYF
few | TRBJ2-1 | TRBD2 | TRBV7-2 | TGTGCCAGCAGCCCAGGGAGCGGGGGGGGACAGAACAATGAGCAGTTCTTC | CASSPGSGGGQNNEQFF
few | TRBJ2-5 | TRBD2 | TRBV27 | TGTGCCAGCAGTTTATCGAGTCTAGCGGGGGTAAAGACCCAGTACTTC | CASSLSSLAGVKTQYF
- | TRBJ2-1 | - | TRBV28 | TGTGCCAGCAGTTTGTCCAGGGGACTCTACAATGAGCAGTTCTTC | CASSLSRGLYNEQFF
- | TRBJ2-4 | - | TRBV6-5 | TGTGCCAGCAGTTACTCGGCAGGGGCCAAAAACATTCAGTACTTC | CASSYSAGAKNIQYF
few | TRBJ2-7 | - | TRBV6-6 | TGTGCCAGCAGTTACTCGGGGGGCGCGGACTACGAGCAGTACTTC | CASSYSGGADYEQYF
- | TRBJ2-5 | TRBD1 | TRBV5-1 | TGCGCCAGCAAAAAAAGGGACAGACTACAAGAGACCCAGTACTTC | CASKKRDRLQETQYF